A selection of T cell receptor beta chains follows, all from one sample in a study of T-cell reconstitution after alpha-beta-depleted transplantation in children. From the PCR reads, TCRdb called clonotypes with MiXCR, one entry per CDR3 protein. The sample carries 600,000 to 700,000 distinct CDR3 sequences, around 13% recorded once. This specimen was PBMCs, taken before TCRalphabeta/CD19-depleted stem cell transplant. These receptors all stem from a girl aged 2-10 years with congenital amegakaryocytic thrombocytopenia, due to receive a stem cell transplant. The CDR3 runs from the conserved cysteine through the conserved F or W. The D gene is left open where the match is weak. The size entry is marked missing in some rows and otherwise reads once, few, many or a size class.

>TRBJ2-1|.|TRBV6-6|few
CASSRDTMAEQFF
TGTGCCAGCAGCCGTGATACTATGGCCGAGCAGTTCTTC
>TRBJ1-1|.|TRBV5-5|many
CASSIPGRPEAFF
TGTGCCAGCTCTATTCCAGGAAGGCCTGAAGCTTTCTTT
>TRBJ2-1|.|TRBV20-1|.
CSARPTPYGSSYNEQFF
TGCAGTGCTAGACCAACTCCCTATGGCAGCTCCTACAATGAGCAGTTCTTC
>TRBJ2-7|TRBD1|TRBV9|many
CASSRTGQGGNYEQYF
TGTGCCAGCAGCAGAACCGGACAGGGGGGCAACTACGAGCAGTACTTC
>TRBJ2-1|TRBD2|TRBV20-1|.
CSASPTSGKRQQFF
TGCAGTGCTAGCCCGACTAGCGGGAAGAGACAGCAGTTCTTC
>TRBJ1-3|.|TRBV5-1|.
CASSLEGNTGNTIYF
TGCGCCAGCAGCCTTGAGGGAAACACTGGAAACACCATATATTTT
>TRBJ1-2|TRBD1|TRBV5-1|many
CASRPGTAISNYGYTF
TGCGCCAGCAGACCCGGGACAGCCATCTCTAACTATGGCTACACCTTC
>TRBJ2-7|.|TRBV30|.
CAWSVTGGEQYF
TGTGCCTGGAGTGTAACAGGAGGAGAGCAGTACTTC
>TRBJ1-1|.|TRBV3-1|.
CASSQDFLQAGGAFF
TGTGCCAGCAGCCAAGATTTTCTTCAGGCCGGCGGAGCTTTCTTT
>TRBJ2-7|.|TRBV27|.
CASSLRQAHYEQNF
TGTGCCAGCAGTTTACGACAGGCACATTACGAGCAGAACTTC
>TRBJ2-7|TRBD2|TRBV12-3/TRBV12-4|few
CASSLTSGSKSEQYF
TGTGCCAGCAGTTTGACTAGCGGGAGTAAGAGCGAGCAGTACTTC
>TRBJ1-2|.|TRBV7-2|few
CASSPDPGGGYTF
TGTGCCAGCAGCCCCGACCCGGGTGGTGGCTACACCTTC
>TRBJ1-5|.|TRBV7-2|few
CASSSASGERNQPQHF
TGTGCCAGCAGCTCGGCGTCAGGGGAGCGCAATCAGCCCCAGCATTTT
>TRBJ1-2|.|TRBV12-3/TRBV12-4|many
CASTPFGGGYTF
TGTGCCAGCACCCCTTTCGGAGGGGGCTACACCTTC
>TRBJ2-7|TRBD1|TRBV25-1|.
CASSSGAPGQAYEQYF
TGTGCCAGCAGTTCCGGTGCCCCGGGACAGGCCTACGAGCAGTACTTC
>TRBJ2-5|TRBD2|TRBV20-1|.
CSALADTPRETQYF
TGCAGTGCCCTAGCGGATACCCCGAGGGAGACCCAGTACTTC
>TRBJ2-3|.|TRBV12-3/TRBV12-4|many
CASSLLSTSTDTQYF
TGTGCCAGCAGTTTATTGTCAACCAGCACAGATACGCAGTATTTT
>TRBJ2-1|TRBD1|TRBV30|few
CAWSQGTGWAEQFF
TGTGCCTGGAGTCAAGGGACAGGGTGGGCTGAGCAGTTCTTC
>TRBJ2-5|.|TRBV20-1|.
CSASSFGQGQETQYF
TGCAGTGCTAGTTCTTTCGGGCAGGGCCAAGAGACCCAGTACTTC
>TRBJ2-3|.|TRBV7-9|many
CASSFTGTDTQYF
TGTGCCAGCAGCTTCACAGGCACAGATACGCAGTATTTT
>TRBJ2-3|TRBD2|TRBV20-1|.
CWVQTAGDRYYLPDTQYF
TGCTGGGTTCAGACTGCGGGAGACCGATATTATTTGCCGGATACGCAGTATTTT
>TRBJ2-3|.|TRBV29-1|many
CSALEDTDTQYF
TGCAGCGCCCTTGAGGATACAGATACGCAGTATTTT
>TRBJ1-6|.|TRBV12-3/TRBV12-4|few
CASSFYGKNSPLHF
TGTGCCAGCAGTTTCTACGGAAAGAATTCACCCCTCCACTTT
>TRBJ1-1|.|TRBV5-1|.
CASTPSSRDTEAFF
TGCGCCAGCACTCCGTCCTCGAGGGACACTGAAGCTTTCTTT
>TRBJ2-7|.|TRBV20-1|.
CSARDRYALGEQYF
TGCAGTGCTAGAGATCGTTACGCCCTCGGCGAGCAGTACTTC
>TRBJ2-3|TRBD2|TRBV5-1|many
CASSLATAGVADTQYF
TGCGCCAGCAGCTTGGCCACAGCGGGAGTGGCAGATACGCAGTATTTT
>TRBJ2-2|.|TRBV7-8|many
CASSLVWGNTGELFF
TGTGCCAGCAGCTTAGTTTGGGGGAACACCGGGGAGCTGTTTTTT
>TRBJ2-1|.|TRBV20-1|.
CSARDPRPSVTSNEQFF
TGCAGTGCTAGAGATCCCCGACCCTCCGTTACCTCCAATGAGCAGTTCTTC
>TRBJ2-7|.|TRBV20-1|many
CSARSTGPTYEQYF
TGCAGTGCTAGGTCGACGGGACCTACCTACGAGCAGTACTTC
>TRBJ2-3|TRBD2|TRBV6-1|few
CASSSGTSGRPNTDTQYF
TGTGCCAGCAGCTCCGGGACTAGCGGGAGGCCTAACACAGATACGCAGTATTTT
>TRBJ2-2|TRBD2|TRBV10-3|.
CAISALSGEEGTGELFF
TGTGCCATCAGTGCCCTGAGCGGGGAAGAGGGTACCGGGGAGCTGTTTTTT
>TRBJ2-7|TRBD2|TRBV10-3|few
CAISIREAGGLGPYEQYF
TGTGCCATCAGTATCCGAGAAGCGGGAGGGCTGGGGCCCTACGAGCAGTACTTC
>TRBJ2-1|.|TRBV5-5|few
CASSLQTSNNEQFF
TGTGCCAGCAGCCTACAAACTAGCAACAATGAGCAGTTCTTC
>TRBJ2-1|.|TRBV12-3/TRBV12-4|many
CASSLRRKGLLRSYNEQFF
TGTGCCAGCAGTCTACGTAGGAAGGGTCTGCTACGCTCCTACAATGAGCAGTTCTTC
>TRBJ1-1|.|TRBV5-6|many
CASSQTPGSRTEAFF
TGTGCCAGCAGCCAAACCCCGGGGTCGAGGACTGAAGCTTTCTTT
>TRBJ2-1|TRBD1|TRBV4-2|once
CAISPGQGVYNEQFF
TGTGCCATCAGCCCCGGACAGGGTGTGTACAATGAGCAGTTCTTC
>TRBJ2-2|.|TRBV7-9|.
CASVVQGIETGELFF
TGTGCCAGCGTCGTCCAGGGTATAGAAACCGGGGAGCTGTTTTTT
>TRBJ2-1|TRBD1|TRBV5-1|.
CASSLVLGTGVDEQFF
TGCGCCAGCAGCTTGGTCCTCGGGACAGGGGTGGATGAGCAGTTCTTC
>TRBJ2-7|.|TRBV7-3|many
CASSPHGRHEQYF
TGTGCCAGCAGCCCACATGGACGCCACGAGCAGTACTTC
>TRBJ2-7|.|TRBV3-1|.
CASRDVRPFLGDEQYF
TGTGCCAGCCGCGACGTAAGGCCCTTCTTGGGCGACGAGCAGTACTTC
>TRBJ2-5|TRBD2|TRBV5-6|few
CASSLPSGHQETQYF
TGTGCCAGCAGCTTGCCTAGCGGGCACCAAGAGACCCAGTACTTC
>TRBJ2-7|.|TRBV20-1|many
CSARVLPGEQYF
TGCAGTGCTAGAGTCCTACCGGGCGAGCAGTACTTC
>TRBJ2-3|TRBD1|TRBV5-1|.
CASSLARGTGGADTQYF
TGCGCCAGCAGCTTGGCTAGAGGCACAGGGGGCGCAGATACGCAGTATTTT
>TRBJ1-1|TRBD1|TRBV5-1|many
CASSLEQGGTEAFF
TGCGCCAGCAGCTTGGAACAGGGGGGGACTGAAGCTTTCTTT
>TRBJ2-4|TRBD2|TRBV10-2|.
CASKPSGIGIQYF
TGCGCCAGCAAACCTAGCGGGATAGGGATTCAGTACTTC
>TRBJ2-7|.|TRBV14|few
CASSHHPPGDPYEQYF
TGTGCCAGCAGCCACCATCCCCCCGGTGACCCCTACGAGCAGTACTTC
>TRBJ2-5|.|TRBV7-2|.
CASSLVRISETQYF
TGTGCCAGCAGCTTAGTCCGGATCTCGGAGACCCAGTACTTC
>TRBJ2-5|TRBD2|TRBV6-2/TRBV6-3|many
CASSSTGGPGETQYF
TGTGCCAGCAGCTCTACGGGAGGGCCAGGAGAGACCCAGTACTTC
>TRBJ2-3|TRBD1|TRBV6-5|few
CASSYGTGALTDTQYF
TGTGCCAGCAGTTATGGGACAGGGGCCCTCACAGATACGCAGTATTTT
>TRBJ2-3|.|TRBV7-9|few
CASSSGYVDTQYF
TGTGCCAGCAGCTCCGGATATGTGGATACGCAGTATTTT
>TRBJ2-2|.|TRBV4-1|many
CASSLTFTGELFF
TGCGCCAGCAGCCTCACTTTCACCGGGGAGCTGTTTTTT
>TRBJ2-1|.|TRBV20-1|many
CSARIPSEGNEQFF
TGCAGTGCTAGAATCCCTAGCGAGGGCAATGAGCAGTTCTTC
>TRBJ1-2|.|TRBV20-1|few
CSLLPARARDYGYTF
TGCAGCCTCCTGCCCGCGAGGGCGCGGGACTATGGCTACACCTTC
>TRBJ2-1|TRBD2|TRBV10-3|few
CAISNLGLADNYNEQFF
TGTGCCATCAGTAACTTGGGACTAGCGGACAACTACAATGAGCAGTTCTTC
>TRBJ1-5|.|TRBV27|many
CASSRMGYQPQHF
TGTGCCAGCAGTCGAATGGGTTATCAGCCCCAGCATTTT
>TRBJ2-1|.|TRBV7-6|few
CASSPSWYNEQFF
TGTGCCAGCAGCCCAAGCTGGTACAATGAGCAGTTCTTC